Below, 17 T cell receptor beta chains from the same sample are listed, as sequenced in a study of T cell responses to AZD1222 COVID-19 vaccine. Clones were sequenced by immunoSEQ multiplex PCR, and TCRdb holds only the in-frame ones, with some missing. The data hold 150,000 to 200,000 clones, with approximately 93% observed a single time. The sequencing here drew on peripheral blood, taken on day 0 of AZD1222 vaccination. These receptors originate from an adult in good health.

The chain uses TRBV19 and TRBJ2-7; D may be TRBD1 (6 bases). Trimming took off 10 bases at V and 6 bases at J, with 19 bases between the two ends. This CDR3 spans 13 amino acids. Looked up from germline, CDR1 is LNHDA and CDR2 is SQIVND (reference sequence). The CDR3 DNA reads as TGTGCCACCTGGGACAACCCCTCGTCCGAGCAGTACTTC. Translating gives CATWDNPSSEQYF.

In this sample, this clone turned up once. The rearrangement uses TRBV3-1 (or the pseudogene TRBV3-2) and TRBJ1-2; 7 bases agree with TRBD1. The CDR3 loop spans 15 amino acids. Trimming removed 4 bases from V and 4 bases from J; junction bases left unmatched: 9. Germline loops: CDR1 LGHDT, CDR2 YNNKEL (reference sequence). This CDR3 reads CASSRYPGTVYGYTF. DNA for the CDR3: TGTGCCAGCAGCCGCTACCCCGGGACAGTCTATGGCTACACCTTC.

A single count supports this clone. The chain uses TRBV3-1 (or the pseudogene TRBV3-2) and TRBJ2-1, with a weak D call TRBD1 (5 bases). The CDR3 is 15 amino acids. Trimming stripped 1 base from V and 3 bases from J, with 10 bases between. CDR1 is LGHDT, CDR2 YNNKEL, per germline (reference sequence). The CDR3 bases are TGTGCCAGCAGCCAAGGTAAGGGGATCTACAATGAGCAGTTCTTC. It specifies CASSQGKGIYNEQFF.

The DNA of the CDR3 is TGTGCCAGCCGGGAGTACAGCACCGGGGAGCTGTTTTTT. Its translation is CASREYSTGELFF. The chain has TRBV3-1 (or the pseudogene TRBV3-2) and TRBJ2-2, with a possible D match to TRBD2 (6 bases). The germline V gene encodes CDR1 LGHDT and CDR2 YNNKEL (reference sequence). V shed 8 bases and J shed 4 bases, with 11 bases lying between them. The length of the CDR3 is 13 residues.

This chain uses TRBV9 with TRBJ2-1; 9 nucleotides line up with TRBD2. Germline V gives CDR1 SGDLS, CDR2 YYNGEE. Germline trimming cut 4 bases from V and 1 base from J; bases unmatched to any gene: 9. The length of the CDR3 is 17 residues. As DNA, the CDR3 is TGTGCCAGCAGCTCACGAGTGACTAGCGGTTCCTACAATGAGCAGTTCTTC. Its protein product is CASSSRVTSGSYNEQFF.

CDR3 region: CASSQAVGDYGYTF. The CDR3 DNA follows: TGTGCCAGCAGCCAAGCTGTCGGAGACTATGGCTACACCTTC. The chain is built from TRBV3-1 (or the pseudogene TRBV3-2) and TRBJ1-2; D uncertain. CDR1 LGHDT and CDR2 YNNKEL come from the germline V gene (reference sequence). Trimming took off 1 base at V and 3 bases at J, with 9 bases between the two ends. This CDR3 is built from 14 residues.

V and J are TRBV10-3 and TRBJ1-2; D is unclear. V shed 0 bases and J shed 8 bases, with 10 bases lying between them. Germline CDR1 ENHRY, CDR2 SYGVKD. The CDR3 runs 13 residues. For the CDR3, the DNA is TGTGCCATCAGTGAGTCGATCCGAGTGGGCTACACCTTC. This codes for CAISESIRVGYTF.

This clone came up once. The rearrangement uses TRBV25-1 and TRBJ2-7, with 7 bases that match TRBD1. The V segment lost 5 bases and the J segment 7 bases; nucleotides outside the gene matches: 17. The CDR3 is made up of 16 amino acids. Germline V CDR1 and CDR2: MGHDK, SYGVNS. The CDR3 nucleotides read TGTGCCAGCAGTCGGACAGGTGCCCCCGGGCTACGGGAGCAGTACTTC. This sequence encodes CASSRTGAPGLREQYF.

This chain joins TRBV10-3 and TRBJ1-1; D remains unclear. The V gene lost 0 bases and the J gene lost 4 bases, with 12 bases spanning the gap. Per the germline V gene, CDR1 is ENHRY and CDR2 is SYGVKD. The CDR3 is made up of 15 amino acids. CDR3 protein: CAISESSDWGTEAFF. CDR3 nucleotides: TGTGCCATCAGTGAGTCGTCGGATTGGGGCACTGAAGCTTTCTTT.

This clone has a handful of counts. The V call is TRBV6-1, the J call TRBJ1-3; maybe TRBD1 (5 bases). Germline-derived CDR1 and CDR2 are MNHNS and SASEGT. The V and J ends lost 3 bases and 6 bases respectively, with 15 bases between them. The CDR3 is 15 residues long. CDR3 loop: CASSDIGTSSNTIYF. The CDR3 DNA follows: TGTGCCAGCAGTGATATCGGGACCTCCTCAAACACCATATATTTT.

The V call is TRBV2, the J call TRBJ1-5; D possibly corresponds to TRBD1 (6 bases). The CDR3 loop spans 12 amino acids. The V end was cut by 4 bases, the J end by 11 bases, with 12 bases between. CDR1 is SNHLY, CDR2 FYNNEI, per germline. Written as DNA, the CDR3 is TGTGCCAGCAGTGTAATGGGACATACCCAGCATTTT. It encodes CASSVMGHTQHF.

The chain joins TRBV7-9 to TRBJ1-2; a weak D match, TRBD1 (5 bases). The CDR3 consists of 12 residues. V gave up 4 bases and J gave up 8 bases, with 11 bases separating them. The V gene's germline CDR1 is SEHNR and CDR2 FQNEAQ (reference sequence). The CDR3, as DNA: TGTGCCAGCAGCTCCGGGACTGGGGGCTACACCTTC. Protein sequence: CASSSGTGGYTF.

This chain connects TRBV3-1 (or the pseudogene TRBV3-2) to TRBJ1-2; TRBD1 matches at 9 bases. CDR3 size: 15 residues. Germline CDR1 and CDR2: LGHDT and YNNKEL (reference sequence). After removal of 4 bases from V and 4 bases from J, the junction contained 7 bases not matched to a gene. CDR3 in DNA: TGTGCCAGCAGCCCCGGGACAGGGAGCCGCTATGGCTACACCTTC. Translation gives CASSPGTGSRYGYTF.

The chain recombines TRBV7-6 with TRBJ1-5, with D unclear. Looked up from germline, CDR1 is SGHVS and CDR2 is FNYEAQ. The CDR3 loop spans 15 amino acids. Between the trimmed V and J ends, which lost 1 base and 3 bases, there was a span of 10 bases. CDR3 amino acids: CASSLGGAFNQPQHF. The DNA of the CDR3 is TGTGCCAGCAGCTTAGGGGGAGCTTTCAATCAGCCCCAGCATTTT.

This clone was counted once. The V gene is TRBV6-1, the J gene TRBJ1-5; D gene uncertain. There are 17 residues in the CDR3. The V and J ends lost 4 bases and 1 base respectively, with 17 bases between them. CDR1 and CDR2 from the germline V gene are MNHNS and SASEGT. In DNA form, the CDR3 reads TGTGCCAGCAGTGCGGTGGGCGATTGGGGAAGCAATCAGCCCCAGCATTTT. Amino acids: CASSAVGDWGSNQPQHF.

This chain links TRBV10-3 with TRBJ2-7; the match to TRBD2 covers 7 bases. Trimming took 6 bases from V and 2 from J; bases not matched to a gene: 1. Looked up from germline, CDR1 is ENHRY and CDR2 is SYGVKD. This CDR3 region has 12 residues. CDR3 DNA sequence: TGTGCCATCAGGGGACTAACCTACGAGCAGTACTTC. Translated, it gives CAIRGLTYEQYF.

CDR3 region: CASSLESGNTEAFF. Here the CDR3 DNA reads TGTGCCAGCAGCTTGGAATCGGGTAACACTGAAGCTTTCTTT. This chain joins TRBV5-6 and TRBJ1-1; D is unresolved. CDR1 is SGHDT, CDR2 YYEEEE, per germline. V gave up 0 bases and J gave up 2 bases, with 8 bases separating them. This CDR3 is built from 14 residues.